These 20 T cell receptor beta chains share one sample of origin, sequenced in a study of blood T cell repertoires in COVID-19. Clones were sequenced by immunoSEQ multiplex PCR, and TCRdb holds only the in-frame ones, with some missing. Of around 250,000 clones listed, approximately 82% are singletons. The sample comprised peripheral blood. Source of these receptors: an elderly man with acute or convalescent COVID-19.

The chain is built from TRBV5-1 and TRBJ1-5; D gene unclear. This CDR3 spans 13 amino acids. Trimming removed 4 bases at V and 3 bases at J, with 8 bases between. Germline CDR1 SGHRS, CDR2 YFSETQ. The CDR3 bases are TGCGCCAGCAGCGCGGACTACAATCAGCCCCAGCATTTT. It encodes CASSADYNQPQHF.

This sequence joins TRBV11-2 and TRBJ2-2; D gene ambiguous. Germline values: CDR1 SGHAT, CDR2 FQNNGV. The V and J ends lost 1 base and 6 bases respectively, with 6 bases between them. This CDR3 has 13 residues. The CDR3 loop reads CASSLVRAGELFF. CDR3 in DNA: TGTGCCAGCAGCTTAGTACGGGCCGGGGAGCTGTTTTTT.

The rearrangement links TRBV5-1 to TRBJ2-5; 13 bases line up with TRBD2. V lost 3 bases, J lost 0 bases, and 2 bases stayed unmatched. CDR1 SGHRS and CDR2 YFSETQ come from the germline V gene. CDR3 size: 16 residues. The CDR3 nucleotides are TGCGCCAGCAGCTCGGGACTAGCGGGGAACCAAGAGACCCAGTACTTC. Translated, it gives CASSSGLAGNQETQYF.

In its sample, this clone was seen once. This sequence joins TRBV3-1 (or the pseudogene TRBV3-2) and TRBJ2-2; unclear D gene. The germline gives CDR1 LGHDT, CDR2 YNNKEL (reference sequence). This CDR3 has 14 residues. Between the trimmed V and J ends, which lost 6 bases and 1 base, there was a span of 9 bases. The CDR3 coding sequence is TGTGCCAGCAGTAACTATCTGAACACCGGGGAGCTGTTTTTT. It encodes CASSNYLNTGELFF.

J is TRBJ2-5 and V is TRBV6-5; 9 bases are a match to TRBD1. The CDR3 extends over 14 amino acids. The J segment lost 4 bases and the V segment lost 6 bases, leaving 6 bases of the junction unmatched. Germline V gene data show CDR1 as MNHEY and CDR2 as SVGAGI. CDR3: CASRYRGRLETQYF. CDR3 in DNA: TGTGCCAGCAGATACAGGGGGCGCTTAGAGACCCAGTACTTC.

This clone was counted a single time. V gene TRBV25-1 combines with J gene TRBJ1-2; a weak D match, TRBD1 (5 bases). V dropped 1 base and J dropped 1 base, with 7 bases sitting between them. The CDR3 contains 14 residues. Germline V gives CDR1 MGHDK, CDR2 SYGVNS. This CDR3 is CASSESQGNYGYTF. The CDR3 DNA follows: TGTGCCAGCAGTGAATCCCAGGGTAACTATGGCTACACCTTC.

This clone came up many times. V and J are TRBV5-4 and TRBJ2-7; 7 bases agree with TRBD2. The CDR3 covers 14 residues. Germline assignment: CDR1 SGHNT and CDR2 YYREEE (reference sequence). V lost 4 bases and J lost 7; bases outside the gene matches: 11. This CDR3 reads CASSLSSGRREQYF. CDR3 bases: TGTGCCAGCAGCCTTTCTAGCGGAAGGAGAGAGCAGTACTTC.

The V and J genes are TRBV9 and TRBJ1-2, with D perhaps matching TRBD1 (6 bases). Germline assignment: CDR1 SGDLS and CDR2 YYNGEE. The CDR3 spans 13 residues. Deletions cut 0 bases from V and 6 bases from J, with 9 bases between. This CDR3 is CASSVGAGDGYTF. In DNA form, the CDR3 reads TGTGCCAGCAGCGTAGGGGCAGGGGATGGCTACACCTTC.

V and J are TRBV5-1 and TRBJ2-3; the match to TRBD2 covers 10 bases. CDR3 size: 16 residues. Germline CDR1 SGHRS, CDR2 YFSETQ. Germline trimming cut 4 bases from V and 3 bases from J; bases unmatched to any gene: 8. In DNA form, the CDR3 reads TGCGCCAGCAGCCAAGGACTAGCGGTGAGGACAGATACGCAGTATTTT. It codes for CASSQGLAVRTDTQYF.

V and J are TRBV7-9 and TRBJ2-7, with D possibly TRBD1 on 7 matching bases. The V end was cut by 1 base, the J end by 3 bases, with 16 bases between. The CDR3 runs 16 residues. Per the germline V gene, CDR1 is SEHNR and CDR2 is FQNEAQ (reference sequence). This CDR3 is CASSLGQGGVFYEQYF. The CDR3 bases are TGTGCCAGCAGCTTAGGGCAGGGGGGTGTGTTCTACGAGCAGTACTTC.

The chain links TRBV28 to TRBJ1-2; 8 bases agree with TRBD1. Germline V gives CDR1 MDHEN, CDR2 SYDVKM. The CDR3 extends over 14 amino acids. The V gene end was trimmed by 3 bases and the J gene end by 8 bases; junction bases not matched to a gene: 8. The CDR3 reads CASSFPQGAPGYTF. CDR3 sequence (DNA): TGTGCCAGCAGTTTTCCGCAGGGGGCGCCCGGCTACACCTTC.

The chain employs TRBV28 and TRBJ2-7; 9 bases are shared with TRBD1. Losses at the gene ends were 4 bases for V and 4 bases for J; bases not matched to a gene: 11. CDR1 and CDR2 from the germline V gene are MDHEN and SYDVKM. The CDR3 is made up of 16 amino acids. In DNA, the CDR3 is TGTGCCAGCAGTTCCCCCGCGACAGGGGGTTCTTACGAGCAGTACTTC. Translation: CASSSPATGGSYEQYF.

This CDR3 reads CAISALSPGLAGGRSYNEQFF. CDR3 coding DNA: TGTGCCATCAGTGCCCTATCCCCGGGGCTAGCGGGAGGCCGCTCCTACAATGAGCAGTTCTTC. The chain uses TRBV10-3 and TRBJ2-1; 11 positions match TRBD2. CDR1 is ENHRY and CDR2 is SYGVKD in the germline V gene. V dropped 4 bases and J dropped 0; count of bases not matched to a gene: 17. The CDR3 sequence is 21 residues long.

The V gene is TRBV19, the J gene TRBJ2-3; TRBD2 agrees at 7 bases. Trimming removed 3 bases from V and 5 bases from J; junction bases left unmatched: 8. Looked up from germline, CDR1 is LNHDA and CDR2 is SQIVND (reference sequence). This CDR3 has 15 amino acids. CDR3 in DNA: TGTGCCAGTAGTATTTCGCCGGTAGCGGGAGATACGCAGTATTTT. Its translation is CASSISPVAGDTQYF.

The CDR3 sequence: CASSLVPPGGTGELFF. DNA for the CDR3: TGTGCCAGCAGCTTAGTTCCGCCGGGGGGCACCGGGGAGCTGTTTTTT. The chain carries TRBV13 and TRBJ2-2, with 7 positions matching TRBD2. The J segment lost 4 bases and the V segment lost 1 base, leaving 6 bases of the junction unmatched. The CDR3 has 16 residues. CDR1 is PRHDT, CDR2 FYEKMQ, per germline (reference sequence).

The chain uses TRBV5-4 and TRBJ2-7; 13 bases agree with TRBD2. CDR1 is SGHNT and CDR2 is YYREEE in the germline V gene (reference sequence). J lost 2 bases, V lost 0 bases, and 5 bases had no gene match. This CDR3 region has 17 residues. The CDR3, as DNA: TGTGCCAGCAGCTTGGCCAGGGGACTAGCGGGGCCCTACGAGCAGTACTTC. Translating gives CASSLARGLAGPYEQYF.

CDR3 sequence reads: CASSLNRGLGYTF. CDR3 DNA: TGTGCCAGCAGTTTAAACAGGGGGCTTGGCTACACCTTC. This chain joins TRBV27 and TRBJ1-2; 9 nucleotides align to TRBD1. This CDR3 spans 13 amino acids. With V trimmed by 2 bases and J by 7 bases, 2 bases remained unmatched. Germline V gives CDR1 MNHEY, CDR2 SMNVEV (reference sequence).

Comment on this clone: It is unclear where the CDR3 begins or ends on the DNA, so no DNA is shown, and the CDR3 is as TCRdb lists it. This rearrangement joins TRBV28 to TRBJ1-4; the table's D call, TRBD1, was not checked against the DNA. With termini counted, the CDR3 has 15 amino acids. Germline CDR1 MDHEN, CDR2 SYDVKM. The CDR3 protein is CASSTSGQQNEKLFF.

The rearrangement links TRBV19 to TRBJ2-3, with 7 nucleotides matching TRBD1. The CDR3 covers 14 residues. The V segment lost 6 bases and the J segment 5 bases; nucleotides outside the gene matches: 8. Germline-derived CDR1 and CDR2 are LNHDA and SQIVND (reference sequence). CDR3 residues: CASRPGQTGDTQYF. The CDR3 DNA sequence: TGTGCCAGTAGACCGGGACAGACAGGAGATACGCAGTATTTT.

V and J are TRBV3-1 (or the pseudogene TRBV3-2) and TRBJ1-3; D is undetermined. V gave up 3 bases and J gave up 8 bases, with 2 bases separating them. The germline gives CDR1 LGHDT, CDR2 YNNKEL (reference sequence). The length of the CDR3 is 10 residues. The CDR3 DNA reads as TGTGCCAGCAGCCACGACACCATATATTTT. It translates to CASSHDTIYF.